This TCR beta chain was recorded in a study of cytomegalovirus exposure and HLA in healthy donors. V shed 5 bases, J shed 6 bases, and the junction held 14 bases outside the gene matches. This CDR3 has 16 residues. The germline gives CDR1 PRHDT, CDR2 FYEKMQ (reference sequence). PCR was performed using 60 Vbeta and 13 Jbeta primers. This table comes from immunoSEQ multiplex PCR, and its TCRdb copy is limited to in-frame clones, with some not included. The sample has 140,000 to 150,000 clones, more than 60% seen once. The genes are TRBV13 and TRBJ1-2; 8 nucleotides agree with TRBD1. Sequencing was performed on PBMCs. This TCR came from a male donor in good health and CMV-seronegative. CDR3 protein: CASSPGQGWDSDGYTF. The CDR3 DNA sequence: TGTGCCAGCAGCCCTGGACAGGGATGGGACTCGGATGGCTACACCTTC.